These T cell receptor beta chains were read from a single sample in a study of beta chain features in type 1 diabetes. Repertoires were generated with immunoSEQ multiplex PCR, while TCRdb's copy carries only in-frame clones and drops some. The sample holds about 45,000 clones, approximately 56% seen once. The sample was Tregs from blood. Every receptor here comes from a woman between 18 and 29 years old in good health. Both conserved end residues are part of each CDR3. D genes are given only for firm matches. Expanded clones get a size class; other rows say once, few or many, or leave the size out.

>TRBJ2-7|once|TRBV6-6|-
CAALPRAEFRYEQYF
TGTGCCGCCCTACCTCGAGCGGAATTCAGATACGAGCAGTACTTC
>TRBJ2-1|few|TRBV18|TRBD2
CASSPGVAGSYNEQFF
TGTGCCAGCTCACCAGGGGTAGCGGGCTCCTACAATGAGCAGTTCTTC
>TRBJ1-3|-|TRBV28|-
CASTPGGTEGNTIYF
TGTGCCAGCACCCCAGGAGGTACGGAAGGAAACACCATATATTTT
>TRBJ1-5|few|TRBV19|TRBD1
CASTRQDRGSNQPQHF
TGTGCCAGTACCCGCCAGGACAGGGGGAGCAATCAGCCCCAGCATTTT
>TRBJ1-5|-|TRBV7-2|TRBD1
CASSLEGQGNQPQHF
TGTGCCAGCAGCTTAGAGGGACAGGGGAATCAGCCCCAGCATTTT
>TRBJ2-1|-|TRBV11-2|TRBD2
CASSLAGGPYNEQFF
TGTGCCAGCAGCTTAGCGGGAGGCCCCTACAATGAGCAGTTCTTC
>TRBJ2-1|-|TRBV4-2|-
CASSPPRGQSYNEQFF
TGTGCCAGCAGCCCCCCCCGTGGACAGTCCTACAATGAGCAGTTCTTC
>TRBJ2-5|-|TRBV5-1|-
CASSWTNGRETQYF
TGCGCCAGCAGCTGGACTAACGGGCGTGAGACCCAGTACTTC
>TRBJ2-1|-|TRBV28|-
CASSLWVEREQFF
TGTGCCAGCAGTTTATGGGTGGAGCGAGAGCAGTTCTTC
>TRBJ2-1|-|TRBV28|TRBD2
CASSPPGLAGVGEFF
TGTGCCAGCAGCCCTCCGGGACTAGCGGGAGTTGGAGAGTTCTTC
>TRBJ1-2|-|TRBV7-2|TRBD1
CASSLDRTGARGYTF
TGTGCCAGCAGCTTAGATCGTACAGGGGCTCGGGGCTACACCTTC